The entry below describes one TCR beta chain. Its specificity is not known. These data belong to a study of T cell responses to AZD1222 COVID-19 vaccine. Study at large: Whether given at about 4 or about 12 weeks, second doses were pooled. General study findings and limits: Dominant at 160-218 and 743-854, vaccine-associated CD4 TCRs also spanned spike. Most donors were white British, females outnumbered males, and clonal diversity was possibly underestimated.

The repertoire was sequenced with immunoSEQ multiplex PCR; TCRdb's copy has only in-frame clones and lacks some. Among 150,000 or so clones listed, 85% to 95% were seen once. Trimming removed 4 bases at V and 0 bases at J, with 13 bases between. Germline V CDR1 and CDR2: SGHAT, FQNNGV. The CDR3 contains 15 residues. This clonotype was obtained from an adult in good health. The V and J genes are TRBV11-2 and TRBJ2-7; perhaps TRBD1 as D (6 bases). The material was peripheral blood, obtained on day 0 of AZD1222 vaccination. The CDR3: CASSSLGTLSYEQYF. DNA of the CDR3: TGTGCCAGCAGCTCGCTTGGGACACTCTCCTACGAGCAGTACTTC.